One sample yielded the 14 T cell receptor beta chains listed below, sequenced in a study of CD8 T cells in ankylosing spondylitis. TCRdb independently ran MiXCR on the 5' RACE reads; one entry per CDR3 protein. The table has roughly 120,000 distinct CDR3 sequences, 6.5% to 9% seen once. Sequencing was carried out using blood, either unsorted or a sorted T cell fraction (not recorded which). These receptors were taken from a male donor with ankylosing spondylitis or in good health (not recorded which).

This clonotype was observed at least ten times. The V gene is TRBV11-1, the J gene TRBJ1-5; no definite D call. The CDR3 is 18 residues long. CDR1 and CDR2 from the germline V gene are SGHAT and FQDESV (reference sequence). Between the trimmed V and J ends, which lost 1 base and 1 base, there was a span of 17 bases. The CDR3 DNA reads as TGTGCCAGCAGCTTAGGTGGCCACGGCCCGCCAAGCAATCAGCCCCAGCATTTT. As protein: CASSLGGHGPPSNQPQHF.

This clonotype was observed many times. The chain links TRBV6-4 to TRBJ2-3, with TRBD2 as a possible D gene (5 bases). The CDR3 is 14 residues long. Germline loops: CDR1 MRHNA, CDR2 SNTAGT. The V and J ends lost 6 bases and 1 base respectively, with 11 bases between them. The CDR3 bases are TGTGCCAGCAGCGGAGCCGGGGGCACAGATACGCAGTATTTT. This codes for CASSGAGGTDTQYF.

This clonotype has at least ten counts. The chain joins TRBV7-8 to TRBJ2-5; no clear D gene. Trimming removed 5 bases at V and 5 bases at J, with 6 bases between. CDR1 and CDR2 from the germline V gene are SGHVS and FQNEAQ. The CDR3 runs to 11 residues. The CDR3 region has the DNA TGTGCCAGCAGCGAAGGGGAGACCCAGTACTTC. Encoded protein: CASSEGETQYF.

This clonotype has ten or more counts. The chain carries TRBV12-3 or TRBV12-4 and TRBJ1-1; 10 bases agree with TRBD1. The length of the CDR3 is 14 residues. V lost 7 bases and J lost 7; bases outside the gene matches: 9. CDR3 coding DNA: TGTGCCAGCACTTGGACAGGGGGAAATGGTGAAGCTTTCTTT. Protein sequence: CASTWTGGNGEAFF.

This clonotype was counted ten times or more. The chain combines TRBV10-3 with TRBJ2-7, with TRBD1 matching over 7 bases. This CDR3 has 14 residues. V was pared by 0 bases and J by 6 bases, with 5 bases of the junction left unmatched. CDR1 and CDR2 (germline): ENHRY, SYGVKD. This chain's CDR3 is CAISESSDRAEQYF. CDR3 DNA sequence: TGTGCCATCAGTGAGTCGAGCGACAGGGCCGAGCAGTACTTC.

This clonotype has ten or more counts. The chain combines TRBV5-5 with TRBJ2-5; D gene unclear. The CDR3 runs to 13 residues. Trimming pared 1 base from V and 9 bases from J, leaving 13 bases between. CDR1 and CDR2 from the germline V gene are SGHKS and YYEKEE (reference sequence). In nucleotides, the CDR3 is TGTGCCAGCAGCTTGACACTTCCGCGGCCCCAGTACTTC. Translated: CASSLTLPRPQYF.

This clonotype was counted at least ten times. The chain carries TRBV3-1 and TRBJ1-2; D remains unclear. Per germline, CDR1 LGHDT and CDR2 YNNKEL (reference sequence). This CDR3 spans 14 amino acids. Deletions cut 1 base from V and 4 bases from J, with 10 bases between. The CDR3 loop reads CASSQGDGVYGYTF. For the CDR3, the DNA is TGTGCCAGCAGCCAAGGCGACGGGGTCTATGGCTACACCTTC.

The rearrangement links TRBV11-2 to TRBJ2-7, with D unresolved. The V end lost 0 bases, the J end lost 0 bases, and 9 bases lay between the germline ends. This CDR3 region has 15 residues. Germline V gene lookup returns CDR1 SGHAT and CDR2 FQNNGV. The CDR3 reads CASSLETESSYEQYF. The CDR3 DNA reads as TGTGCCAGCAGCTTAGAGACGGAGTCCTCCTACGAGCAGTACTTC.

At least ten counts were recorded for this clonotype. The chain is built from TRBV29-1 and TRBJ2-3; tentatively, D is TRBD1 (5 bases). This CDR3 is built from 13 residues. Germline V gives CDR1 SQVTM, CDR2 ANQGSEA. V was shortened by 4 bases and J by 4 bases, with 12 bases between the two germline ends. CDR3 sequence (DNA): TGCAGCGTTGCGACAGATAAGGCAGATACGCAGTATTTT. It translates to CSVATDKADTQYF.

Note on this clonotype: A much larger clone differs by one base, so this may be a read error. The chain links TRBV12-3 or TRBV12-4 to TRBJ2-3, with D possibly matching TRBD2 (6 bases). The CDR3 has 14 amino acids. The CDR3 region is CAGSLAAGSDTQYF. CDR3 coding DNA: TGTGCCGGCAGTTTAGCGGCGGGGTCAGATACGCAGTATTTT.

This clonotype was found many times. The chain uses TRBV7-9 and TRBJ2-5, with D unresolved. The CDR3 runs to 17 residues. CDR1 is SEHNR and CDR2 is FQNEAQ in the germline V gene (reference sequence). V was cut by 5 bases and J by 1 base, with 20 bases left in between. CDR3 bases: TGTGCCAGCAGCCCCGACCGTTCTACCAACTCCCAAGAGACCCAGTACTTC. Protein product: CASSPDRSTNSQETQYF.

The sample holds many counts of this clonotype. This chain uses TRBV20-1 with TRBJ2-3; D is ambiguous. Between the trimmed V and J ends, which lost 3 bases and 2 bases, there was a span of 6 bases. CDR1 and CDR2 (germline): DFQATT, SNEGSKA (reference sequence). The CDR3 is 12 residues long. CDR3 region: CSASTDTDTQYF. The CDR3 DNA sequence: TGCAGTGCTAGTACGGACACAGATACGCAGTATTTT.

This clonotype showed up many times. The chain links TRBV12-3 or TRBV12-4 to TRBJ2-2, with D uncertain. This CDR3 comprises 14 residues. Trimming stripped 3 bases from V and 1 base from J, with 6 bases between. The CDR3 DNA is TGTGCCAGCAGTTTGCTTAGGAACACCGGGGAGCTGTTTTTT. It specifies CASSLLRNTGELFF.

This clonotype was picked up many times. CDR3 bases: TGCAGCCCCCGTTGGGGTAATGAGCAGTTCTTC. It yields the protein CSPRWGNEQFF. This chain connects TRBV29-1 to TRBJ2-1, with D unresolved. The CDR3 totals 11 residues. Germline CDR1 SQVTM, CDR2 ANQGSEA. V shed 8 bases and J shed 7 bases, with 12 bases lying between them.